The sequence of this TCR beta chain was determined in a study of response to subunit inactivated influenza vaccine (dated by TCRdb to the late 2010s). In the study overall: Deep quantitative profiling of the T cell receptor repertoire was used in the study to follow responses to a trivalent subunit inactivated influenza vaccine.

Results and caveats for the whole study, not just this receptor: The authors suggested that each seasonal influenza vaccination may recruit only a limited number of new T cells.

The library came from RT-PCR. Sequencing was performed on an Illumina HiSeq 2500. TCRdb itself trimmed the public reads at Q25 with fastp, ran MiXCR and retained productive beta chains. Duplicate CDR3 protein sequences are folded into a single record with the most common DNA and genes. The sample table records about 700,000 distinct CDR3 sequences; 11% to 15% of these occur just once. The leading ten clones occupy around 6.5% of the sample. The CDR3 holds 18 amino acids from the cysteine to the phenylalanine. Left in the record is the CDR3 DNA by itself, 54 bases read in frame from the first base. The germline V gene supplies CDR1 MDHEN and CDR2 SYDVKM. Comments on this clonotype: What this receptor recognizes is not known. At one end the junction does not follow the germline gene, possibly because of a read error.

This specimen consisted of PBMCs from blood, obtained 14 days before vaccination. The TCR originated in a man between 45 and 60 years old who received an inactivated influenza vaccine. Donor details come from another sample of the same person, matched by shared clones. The V gene is TRBV28 and the J gene is TRBJ2-7; the central 11 bases match TRBD2. The nucleotides read TGTGGCAGCAACCACCCGGGACAGGTACTAGCGGGAGTCTCAGAGCAGTACTTC. Its product reads: CGSNHPGQVLAGVSEQYF.